The 20 T cell receptor beta chains listed next were all sequenced from one sample in a study of blood T cells in healthy people across ages. Using a J-beta primer mix together with a sample-barcoded 5' primer, a second PCR was run for about 6 to 11 cycles. MiXCR, run by TCRdb on the 5' RACE reads, gives a single entry per CDR3 protein. The top ten clones hold 35% to 40% of a sample with about 640,000 distinct CDR3 sequences, around 54% of them seen once. Material: blood. Source of these receptors: a man aged 60 to 75 in good health.

The CDR3 coding sequence is TGCGCCAGCAGCTTGGGACAGGGGGAAATAGATACGCAGTATTTT. Encoded protein: CASSLGQGEIDTQYF. The genes are TRBV5-1 and TRBJ2-3, with 9 bases that match TRBD1. The CDR3 is 15 residues long. The junction had 4 bases not matched to a gene; V was cut back by 0 bases and J by 5 bases. Per the germline V gene, CDR1 is SGHRS and CDR2 is YFSETQ.

CDR3 nucleotide sequence: TGTGCCAGCAGCCCCCAGGGACAGGGGCCCCGCTATGGCTACACCTTC. Protein sequence: CASSPQGQGPRYGYTF. V is TRBV14 and J is TRBJ1-2, with 10 bases identical to TRBD1. Germline trimming cut 4 bases from V and 4 bases from J; bases unmatched to any gene: 9. Looked up from germline, CDR1 is SGHDN and CDR2 is FVKESK. The CDR3 consists of 16 residues.

This clonotype was detected a few times. The gene calls are TRBV20-1 and TRBJ1-1; D remains ambiguous. The CDR3 totals 14 residues. The V gene lost 5 bases and the J gene lost 2 bases, with 15 bases spanning the gap. The V gene's germline CDR1 is DFQATT and CDR2 SNEGSKA (reference sequence). The CDR3 here is CSARNSPANTEAFF. The CDR3 DNA sequence: TGCAGTGCTCGCAACTCCCCGGCCAACACTGAAGCTTTCTTT.

The genes are TRBV28 and TRBJ2-4; TRBD1 matches 8 bases. The CDR3 is made up of 12 amino acids. V gave up 5 bases and J gave up 13 bases; unmatched junction bases: 7. Germline values: CDR1 MDHEN, CDR2 SYDVKM. CDR3 in amino acids: CASSIDRGWQYF. The CDR3 DNA follows: TGTGCCAGCAGTATCGACAGGGGTTGGCAGTACTTC.

This clonotype was counted only a few times. The rearrangement links TRBV11-2 to TRBJ2-7; 7 bases agree with TRBD1. Unmatched junction bases numbered 7, after V lost 3 bases and J lost 5 bases. The germline gives CDR1 SGHAT, CDR2 FQNNGV. This CDR3 contains 14 residues. The CDR3 DNA sequence: TGTGCCAGCAGCTTCGGACAGGACGCCAACGAGCAGTACTTC. Translated: CASSFGQDANEQYF.

The V call is TRBV10-3, the J call TRBJ2-1; D is unresolved. This CDR3 comprises 14 residues. The V end was cut by 6 bases, the J end by 6 bases, with 15 bases between. Germline-derived CDR1 and CDR2 are ENHRY and SYGVKD. CDR3 sequence (DNA): TGTGCCATCAGCCGAGAAGCAGATAGCAATGAGCAGTTCTTC. It encodes CAISREADSNEQFF.

There are a few counts of this clonotype. The V and J genes are TRBV27 and TRBJ1-5; D remains ambiguous. This CDR3 comprises 14 residues. Germline CDR1 and CDR2: MNHEY and SMNVEV (reference sequence). V was trimmed by 2 bases and J by 4 bases, leaving 9 bases between them. The CDR3 nucleotides read TGTGCCAGCAGTTTAACCAGCCCAAATCAGCCCCAGCATTTT. Its translation is CASSLTSPNQPQHF.

This clonotype was counted a few times. The chain has TRBV10-3 and TRBJ2-3; 8 bases agree with TRBD2. CDR1 is ENHRY, CDR2 SYGVKD, per germline. Trimming at V came to 10 bases and at J to 0 bases, leaving 12 bases not matched to a gene. CDR3 size: 16 residues. The CDR3 loop is CATRRGLAASTDTQYF. The DNA of the CDR3 is TGTGCCACCAGACGCGGACTAGCAGCTAGCACAGATACGCAGTATTTT.

This clonotype was counted a few times. The chain recombines TRBV5-1 with TRBJ2-5; 7 bases line up with TRBD1. The trim removed 3 bases at V and 5 bases at J, leaving 10 bases unmatched. Germline V gives CDR1 SGHRS, CDR2 YFSETQ. The CDR3 has 15 residues. The CDR3 is CASSYPGQSRETQYF. As DNA, the CDR3 is TGCGCCAGCAGCTACCCGGGACAGTCGAGGGAGACCCAGTACTTC.

This clonotype has just a few counts. V and J are TRBV7-2 and TRBJ2-5, with D hard to call. The germline V gene encodes CDR1 SGHTA and CDR2 FQGNSA. The CDR3 contains 15 residues. V dropped 3 bases and J dropped 0 bases, with 11 bases sitting between them. The DNA of the CDR3 is TGTGCCAGCAGCTTTAACCCCGTGTACCAAGAGACCCAGTACTTC. Protein product: CASSFNPVYQETQYF.

This CDR3 is CSARDSSNQPQHF. DNA of the CDR3: TGCAGCGCGCGGGACAGTAGCAATCAGCCCCAGCATTTT. The rearrangement links TRBV29-1 to TRBJ1-5; 7 nucleotides line up with TRBD1. This CDR3 comprises 13 residues. Per germline, CDR1 SQVTM and CDR2 ANQGSEA. After removal of 7 bases from V and 0 bases from J, the junction contained 3 bases not matched to a gene.

This clonotype was seen more than once but under ten times. The chain couples TRBV4-1 to TRBJ2-7; possibly TRBD2 for D (6 bases). The CDR3 spans 16 residues. Germline V gene data show CDR1 as MGHRA and CDR2 as YSYEKL. V shed 4 bases and J shed 0 bases, with 16 bases lying between them. The CDR3 DNA reads as TGCGCCAGCAGCCTCACGGAGGGCCCCCTCTCCTACGAGCAGTACTTC. Residues: CASSLTEGPLSYEQYF.

This clonotype was seen repeatedly, ten times or more. As DNA, the CDR3 is TGTGCCAGCAGCTTAGAGCGAGGGGAATTGGGTACGCAGTATTTT. This codes for CASSLERGELGTQYF. This chain links TRBV7-7 with TRBJ2-3; the D call may be TRBD1 or TRBD2 (5 bases each). CDR1 SSHAT and CDR2 FNYEAQ come from the germline V gene (reference sequence). Between the trimmed V and J ends, which lost 1 base and 8 bases, there was a span of 16 bases. The CDR3 contains 15 residues.

The chain is built from TRBV12-3 or TRBV12-4 and TRBJ2-2; TRBD2 agrees at 8 bases. This CDR3 has 17 amino acids. Unmatched junction bases numbered 11, after V lost 6 bases and J lost 2 bases. CDR3 amino acids: CASSFAPGLENTGELFF. DNA of the CDR3: TGTGCCAGCAGCTTTGCTCCGGGACTAGAAAACACCGGGGAGCTGTTTTTT.

V is TRBV5-6 and J is TRBJ1-2; possible D gene TRBD1, 5 bases. Germline CDR1 and CDR2: SGHDT and YYEEEE. The V and J ends lost 5 bases and 1 base respectively, with 9 bases between them. The CDR3 has 13 residues. CDR3: CASRPTVNYGYTF. In nucleotides, the CDR3 is TGTGCCAGCAGACCGACAGTTAACTATGGCTACACCTTC.

The chain carries TRBV6-1 and TRBJ1-2; 11 bases are shared with TRBD1. V dropped 0 bases and J dropped 8; count of bases not matched to a gene: 2. The length of the CDR3 is 14 residues. CDR1 and CDR2 from the germline V gene are MNHNS and SASEGT. As DNA, the CDR3 is TGTGCCAGCAGTGAAGCACGGACAGGGGGCGGCTACACCTTC. Translating gives CASSEARTGGGYTF.

This clonotype has just one count. This chain uses TRBV12-3 or TRBV12-4 with TRBJ2-5; TRBD1 agrees at 9 bases. Trimming took 10 bases from V and 2 from J; bases not matched to a gene: 11. CDR3 length: 15 amino acids. The CDR3 loop reads CANRPGTGHQETQYF. CDR3 nucleotides: TGTGCCAACAGGCCCGGGACAGGGCATCAAGAGACCCAGTACTTC.

This clonotype was seen more than once but under ten times. The V call is TRBV29-1, the J call TRBJ2-7; TRBD2 matches at 12 bases. Looked up from germline, CDR1 is SQVTM and CDR2 is ANQGSEA. V lost 5 bases to trimming and J lost 7 bases; unmatched junction nucleotides: 18. The CDR3 has 17 residues. CDR3 nucleotides: TGCAGCGTTACTAGCGGGGGGTCCAGGAGCTCCTACAATGAGCAGTACTTC. Its translation is CSVTSGGSRSSYNEQYF.

This rearrangement joins TRBV6-5 to TRBJ2-7; D might be TRBD1 or TRBD2, each matching 5 bases. This CDR3 is built from 14 residues. CDR1 MNHEY and CDR2 SVGAGI come from the germline V gene. The V and J ends lost 2 bases and 0 bases respectively, with 8 bases between them. CDR3 DNA sequence: TGTGCCAGCAGTTACGCAGGGAGCTCCTACGAGCAGTACTTC. Protein sequence: CASSYAGSSYEQYF.

In this sample, this clonotype turned up many times. J is TRBJ2-5 and V is TRBV13; a weak D match, TRBD1 (6 bases). CDR3 size: 16 residues. In germline, CDR1 is PRHDT, CDR2 FYEKMQ (reference sequence). The ends were cut back, 3 bases at V and 5 bases at J, with 19 bases in the middle. CDR3 coding DNA: TGTGCCAGCAGCTTCGAGGGGGAACTGTTACAGGAGACCCAGTACTTC. Its translation: CASSFEGELLQETQYF.